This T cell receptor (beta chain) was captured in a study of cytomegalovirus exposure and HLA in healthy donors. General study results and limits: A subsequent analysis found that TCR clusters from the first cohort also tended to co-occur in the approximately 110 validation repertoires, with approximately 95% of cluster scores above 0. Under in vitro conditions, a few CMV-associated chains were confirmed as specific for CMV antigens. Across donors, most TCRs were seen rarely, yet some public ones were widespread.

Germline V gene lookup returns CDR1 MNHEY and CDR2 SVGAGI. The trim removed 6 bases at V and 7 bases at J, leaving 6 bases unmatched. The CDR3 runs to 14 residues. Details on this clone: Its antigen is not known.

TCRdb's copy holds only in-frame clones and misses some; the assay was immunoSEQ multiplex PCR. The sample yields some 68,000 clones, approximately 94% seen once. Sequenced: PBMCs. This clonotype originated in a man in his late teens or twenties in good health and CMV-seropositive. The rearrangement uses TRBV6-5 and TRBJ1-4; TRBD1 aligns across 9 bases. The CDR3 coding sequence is TGTGCCAGCAGGCCGGGACAGGGCGGTGAAAAACTGTTTTTT. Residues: CASRPGQGGEKLFF.